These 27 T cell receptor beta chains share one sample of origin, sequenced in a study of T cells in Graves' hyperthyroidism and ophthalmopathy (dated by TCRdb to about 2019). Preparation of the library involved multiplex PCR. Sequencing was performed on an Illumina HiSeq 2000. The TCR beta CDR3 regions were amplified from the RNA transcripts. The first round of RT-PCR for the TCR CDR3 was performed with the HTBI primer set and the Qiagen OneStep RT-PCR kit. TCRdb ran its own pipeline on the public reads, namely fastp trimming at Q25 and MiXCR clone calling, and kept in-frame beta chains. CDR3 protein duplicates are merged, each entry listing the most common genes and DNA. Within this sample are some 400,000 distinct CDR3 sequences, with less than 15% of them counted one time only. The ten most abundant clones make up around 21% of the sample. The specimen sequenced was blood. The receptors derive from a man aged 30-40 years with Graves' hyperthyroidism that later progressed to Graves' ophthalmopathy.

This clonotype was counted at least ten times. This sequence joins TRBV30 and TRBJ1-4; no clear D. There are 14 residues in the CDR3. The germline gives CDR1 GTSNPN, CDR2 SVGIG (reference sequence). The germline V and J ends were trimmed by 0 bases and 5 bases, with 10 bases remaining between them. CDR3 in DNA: TGTGCCTGGAGTGTCGGCGTAGGAAATGAAAAACTGTTTTTT. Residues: CAWSVGVGNEKLFF. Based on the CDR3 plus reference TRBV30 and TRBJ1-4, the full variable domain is SQTIHQWPATLVQPVGSPLSLECTVEGTSNPNLYWYRQAAGRGLQLLFYSVGIGQISSEVPQNLSASRPQDRQFILSSKKLLLSDSGFYLCAWSVGVGNEKLFFGSGTQLSVL.

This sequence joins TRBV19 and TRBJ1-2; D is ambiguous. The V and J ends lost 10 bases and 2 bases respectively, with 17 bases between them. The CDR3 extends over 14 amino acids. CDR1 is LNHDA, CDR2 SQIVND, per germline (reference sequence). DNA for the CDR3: TGTGCCACAACATCTGGATACACGAACTATGGCTACACCTTC. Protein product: CATTSGYTNYGYTF.

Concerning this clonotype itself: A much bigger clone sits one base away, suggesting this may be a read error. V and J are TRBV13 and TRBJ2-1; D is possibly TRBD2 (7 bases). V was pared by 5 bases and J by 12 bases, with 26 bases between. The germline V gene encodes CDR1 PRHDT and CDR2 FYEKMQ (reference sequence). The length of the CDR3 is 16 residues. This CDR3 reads CASSPTRMRGLHGQFF. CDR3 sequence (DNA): TGTGCCAGCAGCCCCACCCGGATGCGGGGGCTTCATGGGCAGTTCTTC.

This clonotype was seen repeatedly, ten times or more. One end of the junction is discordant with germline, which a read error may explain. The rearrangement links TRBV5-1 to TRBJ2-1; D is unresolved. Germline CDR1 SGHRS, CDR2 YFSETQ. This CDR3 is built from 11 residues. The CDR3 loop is CASSLGNEQFF. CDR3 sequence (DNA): TGTGCCAGCAGCTTAGGCAATGAGCAGTTCTTC.

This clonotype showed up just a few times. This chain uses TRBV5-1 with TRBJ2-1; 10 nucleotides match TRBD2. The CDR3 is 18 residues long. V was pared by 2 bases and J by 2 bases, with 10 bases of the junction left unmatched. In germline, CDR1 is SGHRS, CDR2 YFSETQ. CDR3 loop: CASSFQRGGSHAYNEQFF. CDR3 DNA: TGCGCCAGCAGCTTCCAGCGGGGGGGCTCCCATGCCTACAATGAGCAGTTCTTC.

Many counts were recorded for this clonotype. CDR3 nucleotide sequence: TGTGCCAGCAGCTTTCTAACTAGCGGGGGGTTGAATGAGCAGTTCTTC. This codes for CASSFLTSGGLNEQFF. The rearrangement uses TRBV7-9 and TRBJ2-1; 12 bases agree with TRBD2. The CDR3 extends over 16 amino acids. CDR1 SEHNR and CDR2 FQNEAQ come from the germline V gene (reference sequence). The V segment lost 3 bases and the J segment 7 bases; nucleotides outside the gene matches: 7.

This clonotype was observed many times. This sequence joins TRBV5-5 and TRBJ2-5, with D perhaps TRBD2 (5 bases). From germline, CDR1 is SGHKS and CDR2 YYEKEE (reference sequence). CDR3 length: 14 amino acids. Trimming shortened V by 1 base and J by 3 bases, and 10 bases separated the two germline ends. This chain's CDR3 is CASSLSGHKETQYF. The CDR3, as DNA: TGTGCCAGCAGCTTGAGCGGCCACAAAGAGACCCAGTACTTC.

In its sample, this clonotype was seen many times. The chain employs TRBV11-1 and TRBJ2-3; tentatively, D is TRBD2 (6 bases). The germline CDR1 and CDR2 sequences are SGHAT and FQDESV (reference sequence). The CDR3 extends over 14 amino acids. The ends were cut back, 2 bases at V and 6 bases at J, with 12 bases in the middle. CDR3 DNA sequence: TGTGCCAGCAGCTTACAGGAGGGAGTGGATACGCAGTATTTT. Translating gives CASSLQEGVDTQYF.

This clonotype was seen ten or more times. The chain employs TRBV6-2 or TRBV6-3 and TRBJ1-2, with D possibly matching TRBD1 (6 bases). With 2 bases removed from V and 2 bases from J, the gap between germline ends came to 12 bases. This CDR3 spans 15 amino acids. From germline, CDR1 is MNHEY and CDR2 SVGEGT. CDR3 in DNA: TGTGCCAGCAGTTACCGAGATACAGGGAACTATGGCTACACCTTC. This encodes CASSYRDTGNYGYTF.

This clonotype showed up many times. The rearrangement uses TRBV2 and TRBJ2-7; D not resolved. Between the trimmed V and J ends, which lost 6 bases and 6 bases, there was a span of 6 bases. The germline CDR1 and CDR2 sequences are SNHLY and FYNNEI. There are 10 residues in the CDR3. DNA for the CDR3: TGTGCCAGCAGGGTCTCCGAGCAGTACTTC. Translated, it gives CASRVSEQYF.

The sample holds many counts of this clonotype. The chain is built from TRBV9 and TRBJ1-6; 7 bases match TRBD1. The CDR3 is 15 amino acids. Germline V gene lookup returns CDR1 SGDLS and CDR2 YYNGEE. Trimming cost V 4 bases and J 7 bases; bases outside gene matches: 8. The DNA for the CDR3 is TGTGCCAGCAGCACCACCCGGGACAGAAATTCACCCCTCCACTTT. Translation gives CASSTTRDRNSPLHF.

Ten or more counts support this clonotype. The CDR3 loop reads CASSRLGGRTEAFF. CDR3 bases: TGTGCCAGCAGCCGCCTGGGAGGGAGGACTGAAGCTTTCTTT. The gene calls are TRBV12-3 or TRBV12-4 and TRBJ1-1; D unclear. Trimming took off 6 bases at V and 5 bases at J, with 16 bases between the two ends. The CDR3 has 14 residues.

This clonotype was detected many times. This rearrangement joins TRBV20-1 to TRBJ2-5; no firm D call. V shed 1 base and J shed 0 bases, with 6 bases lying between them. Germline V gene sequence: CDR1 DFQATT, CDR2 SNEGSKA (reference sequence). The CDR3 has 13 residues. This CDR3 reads CSARGLDQETQYF. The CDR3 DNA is TGCAGTGCTAGAGGTCTAGACCAAGAGACCCAGTACTTC.

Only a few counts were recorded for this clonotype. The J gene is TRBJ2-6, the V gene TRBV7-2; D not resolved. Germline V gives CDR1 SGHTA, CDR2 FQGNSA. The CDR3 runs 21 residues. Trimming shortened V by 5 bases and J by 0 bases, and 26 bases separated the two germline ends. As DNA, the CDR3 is TGTGCCAGCAGCGTAAGATTCAGAGATCTAAGAAACTCCTCTGGGGCCAACGTCCTGACTTTC. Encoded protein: CASSVRFRDLRNSSGANVLTF. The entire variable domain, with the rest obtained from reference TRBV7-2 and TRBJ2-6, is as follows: GAGVSQSPSNKVTEKGKDVELRCDPISGHTALYWYRQSLGQGLEFLIYFQGNSAPDKSGLPSDRFSAERTGGSVSTLTIQRTQQEDSAVYLCASSVRFRDLRNSSGANVLTFGAGSRLTVL.

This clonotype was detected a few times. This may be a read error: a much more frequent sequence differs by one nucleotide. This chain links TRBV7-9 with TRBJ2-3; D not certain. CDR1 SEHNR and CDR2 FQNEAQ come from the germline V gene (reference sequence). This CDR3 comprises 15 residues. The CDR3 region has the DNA TGTGCCAACAGCTTAGGGTGGGGATCCGCAGATACGCAGTATTTT. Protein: CANSLGWGSADTQYF.

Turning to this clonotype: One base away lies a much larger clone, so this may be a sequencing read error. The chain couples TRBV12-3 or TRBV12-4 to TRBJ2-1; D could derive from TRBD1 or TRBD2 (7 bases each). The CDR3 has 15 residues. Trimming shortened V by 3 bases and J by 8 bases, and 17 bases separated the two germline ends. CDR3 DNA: TGTGCCAGCAGTTTTCCGCGACAGGGAGGGGATGAGCAGTTCTTC. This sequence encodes CASSFPRQGGDEQFF.

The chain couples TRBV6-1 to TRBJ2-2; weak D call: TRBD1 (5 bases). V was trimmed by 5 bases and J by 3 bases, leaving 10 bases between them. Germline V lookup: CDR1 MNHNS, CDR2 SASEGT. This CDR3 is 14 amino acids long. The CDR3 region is CASSFGRDTGELFF. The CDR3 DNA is TGTGCCAGCAGTTTTGGCAGGGACACCGGGGAGCTGTTTTTT.

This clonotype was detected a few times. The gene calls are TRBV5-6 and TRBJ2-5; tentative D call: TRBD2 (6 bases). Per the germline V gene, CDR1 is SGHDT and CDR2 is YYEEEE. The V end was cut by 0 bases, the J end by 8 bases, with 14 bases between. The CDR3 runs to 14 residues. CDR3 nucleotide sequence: TGTGCCAGCAGCTTGGGGGCTCAGGGAGGTACCCAGTACTTC. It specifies CASSLGAQGGTQYF. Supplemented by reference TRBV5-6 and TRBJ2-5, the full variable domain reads DAGVTQSPTHLIKTRGQQVTLRCSPKSGHDTVSWYQQALGQGPQFIFQYYEEEERQRGNFPDRFSGHQFPNYSSELNVNALLLGDSALYLCASSLGAQGGTQYFGPGTRLLVL.

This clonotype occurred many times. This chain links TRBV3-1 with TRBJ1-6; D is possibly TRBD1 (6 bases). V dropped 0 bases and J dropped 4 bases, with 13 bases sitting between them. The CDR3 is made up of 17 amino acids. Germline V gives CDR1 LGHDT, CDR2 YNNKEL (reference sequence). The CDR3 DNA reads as TGTGCCAGCAGCCAAGATCGTAACAGGGCTTATAATTCACCCCTCCACTTT. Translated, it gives CASSQDRNRAYNSPLHF.

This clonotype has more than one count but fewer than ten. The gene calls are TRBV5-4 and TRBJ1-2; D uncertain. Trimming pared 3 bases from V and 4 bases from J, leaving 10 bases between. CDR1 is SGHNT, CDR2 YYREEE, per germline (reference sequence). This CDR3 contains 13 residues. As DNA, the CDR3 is TGTGCCAGCAGCTCGGACGGCTTCTATGGCTACACCTTC. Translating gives CASSSDGFYGYTF.

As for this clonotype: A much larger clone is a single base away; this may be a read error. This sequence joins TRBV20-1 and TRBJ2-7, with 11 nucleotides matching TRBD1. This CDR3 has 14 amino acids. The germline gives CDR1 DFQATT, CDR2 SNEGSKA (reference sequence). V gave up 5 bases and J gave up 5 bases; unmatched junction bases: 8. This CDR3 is CSASRDRGTNEQYF. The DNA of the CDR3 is TGCAGTGCTTCCCGGGACAGGGGGACAAACGAGCAGTACTTC.

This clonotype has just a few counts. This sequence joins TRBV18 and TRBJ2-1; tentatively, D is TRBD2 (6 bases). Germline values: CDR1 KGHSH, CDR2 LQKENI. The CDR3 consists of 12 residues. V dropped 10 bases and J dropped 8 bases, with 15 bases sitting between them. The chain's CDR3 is CATFPEGDEQFF. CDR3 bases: TGTGCCACCTTCCCGGAGGGCGATGAGCAGTTCTTC.

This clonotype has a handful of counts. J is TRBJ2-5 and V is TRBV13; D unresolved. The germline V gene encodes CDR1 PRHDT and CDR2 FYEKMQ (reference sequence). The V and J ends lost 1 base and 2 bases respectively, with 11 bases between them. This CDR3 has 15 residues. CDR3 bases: TGTGCCAGCAGCTTAGACTATACCAAACAAGAGACCCAGTACTTC. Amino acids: CASSLDYTKQETQYF.

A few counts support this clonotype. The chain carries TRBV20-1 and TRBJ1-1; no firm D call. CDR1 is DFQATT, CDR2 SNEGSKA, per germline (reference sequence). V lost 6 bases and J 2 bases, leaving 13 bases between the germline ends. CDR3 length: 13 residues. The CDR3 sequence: CSALTGINTEAFF. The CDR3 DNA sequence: TGCAGTGCATTGACCGGGATAAACACTGAAGCTTTCTTT.

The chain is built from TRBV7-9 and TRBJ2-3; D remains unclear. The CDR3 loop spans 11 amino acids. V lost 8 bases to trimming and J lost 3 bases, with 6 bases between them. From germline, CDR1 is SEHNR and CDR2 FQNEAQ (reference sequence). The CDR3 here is CASWVTDTQYF. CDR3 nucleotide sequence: TGTGCCAGCTGGGTTACAGATACGCAGTATTTT.

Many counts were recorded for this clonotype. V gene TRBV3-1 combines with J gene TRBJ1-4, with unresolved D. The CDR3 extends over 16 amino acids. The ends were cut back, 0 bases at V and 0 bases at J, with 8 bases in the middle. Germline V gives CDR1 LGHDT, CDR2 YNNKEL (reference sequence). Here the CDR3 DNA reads TGTGCCAGCAGCCAAGAGGGCTTGTCAACTAATGAAAAACTGTTTTTT. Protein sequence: CASSQEGLSTNEKLFF. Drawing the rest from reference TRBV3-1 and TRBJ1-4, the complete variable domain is DTAVSQTPKYLVTQMGNDKSIKCEQNLGHDTMYWYKQDSKKFLKIMFSYNNKELIINETVPNRFSPKSPDKAHLNLHINSLELGDSAVYFCASSQEGLSTNEKLFFGSGTQLSVL.

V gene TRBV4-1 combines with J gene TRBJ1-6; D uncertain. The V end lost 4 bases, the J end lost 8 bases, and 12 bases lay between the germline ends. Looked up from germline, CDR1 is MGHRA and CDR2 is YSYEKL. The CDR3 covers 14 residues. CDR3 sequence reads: CASSPGSQYSPLHF. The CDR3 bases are TGCGCCAGCAGCCCCGGGTCTCAATATTCACCCCTCCACTTT.